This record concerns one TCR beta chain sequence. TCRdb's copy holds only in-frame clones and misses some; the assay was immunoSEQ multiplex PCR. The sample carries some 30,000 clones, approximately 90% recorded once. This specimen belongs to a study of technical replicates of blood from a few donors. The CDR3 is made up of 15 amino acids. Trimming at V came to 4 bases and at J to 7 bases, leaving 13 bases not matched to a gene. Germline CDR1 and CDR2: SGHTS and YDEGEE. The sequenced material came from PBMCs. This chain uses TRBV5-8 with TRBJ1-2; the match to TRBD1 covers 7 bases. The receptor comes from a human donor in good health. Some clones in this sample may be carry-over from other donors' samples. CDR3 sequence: CASSRLTGTLSGYTF. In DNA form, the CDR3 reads TGTGCCAGCAGCCGCTTGACAGGGACCCTAAGTGGCTACACCTTC.